Presented here are 5 T cell receptor beta chains from one specimen sequenced in a study of T cell responses to AZD1222 COVID-19 vaccine. Profiled with immunoSEQ multiplex PCR; TCRdb holds only in-frame clones, not every one. Of under 200,000 clones in the sample, about nine tenths were seen once. The specimen was peripheral blood, collected on day 0 of AZD1222 vaccination. All receptors derive from an adult in good health.

The V gene is TRBV6-1, the J gene TRBJ1-2; D perhaps matches TRBD1 (5 bases). The CDR3 is made up of 16 amino acids. Trimming pared 2 bases from V and 6 bases from J, leaving 19 bases between. Germline V gene lookup returns CDR1 MNHNS and CDR2 SASEGT. CDR3 sequence: CASSEWVAGPLNGYTF. The CDR3 DNA sequence: TGTGCCAGCAGTGAATGGGTGGCGGGACCCCTCAATGGCTACACCTTC.

The chain recombines TRBV21-1 with TRBJ2-2; the table's TRBD1 call for D was not verified on the DNA. TRBV21-1 is marked as a pseudogene. The CDR3 contains 14 residues. For the CDR3, the DNA is TGTGCCAGCAGACCAGGGGCGGGCACCGGGGAGCTGTTTTTT. Protein sequence: CASRPGAGTGELFF.

The J gene is TRBJ2-5, the V gene TRBV15; either TRBD1 or TRBD2 may fit D (5 bases each). Germline CDR1 is LNHNV and CDR2 is YYDKDF (reference sequence). The CDR3 is made up of 15 amino acids. V lost 0 bases, J lost 5 bases, and 13 bases lay in between. CDR3 sequence: CATSRDRGLGETQYF. In DNA form, the CDR3 reads TGTGCCACCAGCAGAGATCGGGGCCTTGGGGAGACCCAGTACTTC.

The chain has TRBV5-6 and TRBJ1-6, with a weak D call TRBD1 (5 bases). The CDR3 extends over 19 amino acids. Between the trimmed V and J ends, which lost 2 bases and 0 bases, there was a span of 18 bases. The germline V gene encodes CDR1 SGHDT and CDR2 YYEEEE. The DNA for the CDR3 is TGTGCCAGCAGCTTCCAACCGGGACGGAGATTCTCCTATAATTCACCCCTCCACTTT. It codes for CASSFQPGRRFSYNSPLHF.

This chain links TRBV29-1 with TRBJ1-2; 8 nucleotides line up with TRBD1. The CDR3 covers 13 residues. Germline CDR1 reads SQVTM; CDR2 reads ANQGSEA. V was pared by 8 bases and J by 4 bases, with 9 bases of the junction left unmatched. CDR3 DNA sequence: TGCAGCACCCAGATCGGGACAGGCTATGGCTACACCTTC. It encodes CSTQIGTGYGYTF.